A single sample gave rise to the 17 T cell receptor beta chains below, sequenced in a study of blood T cell repertoires in COVID-19. Method: immunoSEQ multiplex PCR; TCRdb's copy keeps in-frame clones and lacks some. The sample lists approximately 55,000 clones, roughly 84% occurring once. What was sequenced was peripheral blood. The origin of the receptors is a man aged 50-60 years with active COVID-19.

The J gene is TRBJ2-2, the V gene TRBV3-1 (or the pseudogene TRBV3-2), with 7 bases matching TRBD1. CDR1 is LGHDT and CDR2 is YNNKEL in the germline V gene (reference sequence). The CDR3 totals 16 residues. The junction had 14 bases not matched to a gene; V was cut back by 5 bases and J by 8 bases. The CDR3 DNA reads as TGTGCCAGCAGCGTCCCTCGACAGGGCGGGTTGGGGGAGCTGTTTTTT. This sequence encodes CASSVPRQGGLGELFF.

The chain carries TRBV7-2 and TRBJ2-3; possibly TRBD1 for D (6 bases). V dropped 3 bases and J dropped 2 bases, with 12 bases sitting between them. Germline V gene lookup returns CDR1 SGHTA and CDR2 FQGNSA. This CDR3 contains 15 residues. In DNA form, the CDR3 reads TGTGCCAGCAGCTTTTGGGGGCAGACCACAGATACGCAGTATTTT. Translating it yields CASSFWGQTTDTQYF.

V and J are TRBV4-1 and TRBJ1-3; D is uncertain. The germline gives CDR1 MGHRA, CDR2 YSYEKL. V lost 0 bases to trimming and J lost 1 base, with 7 bases between them. The CDR3 is made up of 15 amino acids. The CDR3 nucleotides are TGCGCCAGCAGCCAAGATCCTTCGTCTGGAAACACCATATATTTT. Amino acid sequence: CASSQDPSSGNTIYF.

This clone was seen more than once but under ten times. The chain carries TRBV11-1 and TRBJ2-7; tentatively, D is TRBD2 (6 bases). The CDR3 is 14 amino acids. CDR1 is SGHAT and CDR2 is FQDESV in the germline V gene (reference sequence). Trimming removed 1 base at V and 6 bases at J, with 13 bases between. The CDR3 bases are TGTGCCAGCAGCTTAGGCCCGGACTACGGCGAGCAGTACTTC. The encoded protein is CASSLGPDYGEQYF.

The V and J genes are TRBV7-9 and TRBJ2-3, with TRBD1 identical over 9 bases. The CDR3 has 16 residues. Germline trimming cut 5 bases from V and 6 bases from J; bases unmatched to any gene: 12. The germline CDR1 and CDR2 sequences are SEHNR and FQNEAQ (reference sequence). The CDR3 DNA reads as TGTGCCAGCAGCCAAAGTCCCGGGACAGGGACGGATACGCAGTATTTT. It specifies CASSQSPGTGTDTQYF.

The V and J genes are TRBV27 and TRBJ2-3, with 15 bases that match TRBD2. V gave up 2 bases and J gave up 6 bases; unmatched junction bases: 0. Looked up from germline, CDR1 is MNHEY and CDR2 is SMNVEV (reference sequence). This CDR3 has 15 amino acids. The CDR3 bases are TGTGCCAGCAGTTTAGGGACTAGCGGGGGGGATACGCAGTATTTT. This translates into CASSLGTSGGDTQYF.

As DNA, the CDR3 is TGTGCCAGCAGTTTAAGTTTAGGACGGACAAACAATGAGCAGTTCTTC. It specifies CASSLSLGRTNNEQFF. V usage is TRBV28 and J usage is TRBJ2-1; D possibly corresponds to TRBD1 (5 bases). The germline V and J ends were trimmed by 2 bases and 5 bases, with 16 bases remaining between them. The CDR3 has 16 residues. Germline loops: CDR1 MDHEN, CDR2 SYDVKM.

V and J are TRBV3-1 (or the pseudogene TRBV3-2) and TRBJ2-2; 7 bases match TRBD1. Trimming cost V 2 bases and J 6 bases; bases outside gene matches: 6. The CDR3 spans 15 residues. Looked up from germline, CDR1 is LGHDT and CDR2 is YNNKEL (reference sequence). CDR3 sequence reads: CASSQLTQGPGELFF. Written as DNA, the CDR3 is TGTGCCAGCAGCCAATTAACACAGGGGCCCGGGGAGCTGTTTTTT.

CDR3 in DNA: TGTGCCAGCAGTGACACAGGGGGGGCCAATCAGCCCCAGCATTTT. Translating it yields CASSDTGGANQPQHF. This chain links TRBV2 with TRBJ1-5; 8 bases map to TRBD1. The CDR3 covers 15 residues. From germline, CDR1 is SNHLY and CDR2 FYNNEI. V shed 3 bases, J shed 3 bases, and the junction held 4 bases outside the gene matches.

This sequence joins TRBV5-1 and TRBJ2-5; 8 positions match TRBD2. This CDR3 has 14 residues. The junction had 7 bases not matched to a gene; V was cut back by 5 bases and J by 4 bases. Germline CDR1 and CDR2: SGHRS and YFSETQ. The CDR3 protein is CASSSTAGGETQYF. The CDR3 DNA reads TGCGCCAGCAGTTCGACTGCGGGAGGAGAGACCCAGTACTTC.

V is TRBV6-2 or TRBV6-3 and J is TRBJ2-3; D is unclear. CDR1 MNHEY and CDR2 SVGEGT come from the germline V gene. Trimming left V 5 bases short and J 0 bases short, with 15 bases between. CDR3 length: 16 residues. The CDR3 sequence: CASSIDRGRSTDTQYF. The CDR3, as DNA: TGTGCCAGCAGTATAGATCGCGGCCGCAGCACAGATACGCAGTATTTT.

The chain recombines TRBV6-5 with TRBJ2-7; 7 nucleotides match TRBD1. The CDR3 spans 14 residues. With 5 bases clipped from V and 5 bases from J, the junction kept 9 bases outside the gene matches. Germline CDR1 reads MNHEY; CDR2 reads SVGAGI. For the CDR3, the DNA is TGTGCCAGCAGTACCCGACAGGGCCGGGACGAGCAGTACTTC. Its protein is CASSTRQGRDEQYF.

This rearrangement joins TRBV7-8 to TRBJ2-1, with 11 bases lining up with TRBD2. CDR3 length: 15 amino acids. The germline V gene encodes CDR1 SGHVS and CDR2 FQNEAQ. J was trimmed by 7 bases and V by 3 bases; bases with no gene match: 5. This chain's CDR3 is CASSLTSGETNEQFF. DNA of the CDR3: TGTGCCAGCAGCTTGACTAGCGGGGAAACAAATGAGCAGTTCTTC. The full variable domain, in which reference TRBV7-8 and TRBJ2-1 provide the parts outside the CDR3, is GAGVSQSPRYKVAKRGQDVALRCDPISGHVSLFWYQQALGQGPEFLTYFQNEAQLDKSGLPSDRFFAERPEGSVSTLKIQRTQQEDSAVYLCASSLTSGETNEQFFGPGTRLTVL.

This clone has a single count. The J gene is TRBJ2-1, the V gene TRBV5-4; tentative D call: TRBD2 (5 bases). Trimming pared 0 bases from V and 9 bases from J, leaving 7 bases between. Germline CDR1 reads SGHNT; CDR2 reads YYREEE (reference sequence). The CDR3 runs 12 residues. The CDR3 DNA sequence: TGTGCCAGCAGCTTGGGAGGGATTGAGCAGTTCTTC. It translates to CASSLGGIEQFF. The entire variable domain, with the rest obtained from reference TRBV5-4 and TRBJ2-1, is as follows: ETGVTQSPTHLIKTRGQQVTLRCSSQSGHNTVSWYQQALGQGPQFIFQYYREEENGRGNFPPRFSGLQFPNYSSELNVNALELDDSALYLCASSLGGIEQFFGPGTRLTVL.

V gene TRBV5-4 combines with J gene TRBJ2-1, with 8 bases that match TRBD2. This CDR3 contains 15 residues. Germline V CDR1 and CDR2: SGHNT, YYREEE (reference sequence). V was pared by 4 bases and J by 5 bases, with 8 bases of the junction left unmatched. The chain's CDR3 is CASSPSVAGNNEQFF. DNA of the CDR3: TGTGCCAGCAGCCCCTCGGTAGCGGGGAACAATGAGCAGTTCTTC.

V gene TRBV5-1 combines with J gene TRBJ2-2, with TRBD1 matching over 9 bases. Germline V gene lookup returns CDR1 SGHRS and CDR2 YFSETQ. The V gene end was trimmed by 3 bases and the J gene end by 7 bases; junction bases not matched to a gene: 4. CDR3 length: 14 residues. The CDR3: CASSWDRANGELFF. For the CDR3, the DNA is TGCGCCAGCAGCTGGGACAGGGCGAACGGGGAGCTGTTTTTT.

The chain employs TRBV27 and TRBJ1-1, with TRBD1 matching 7 bases. The V segment lost 1 base and the J segment 4 bases; nucleotides outside the gene matches: 9. The CDR3 has 16 residues. Germline V lookup: CDR1 MNHEY, CDR2 SMNVEV (reference sequence). The CDR3 sequence: CASSLFPTGSGTEAFF. The DNA of the CDR3 is TGTGCCAGCAGTTTATTCCCGACAGGGTCGGGCACTGAAGCTTTCTTT.